This T cell receptor beta chain was recovered during a study of cytomegalovirus exposure and HLA in healthy donors. Overall study results and limits: It was 150 to 200 TCR beta chains that were listed as cytomegalovirus-associated. Reports indicated that the classifier achieved high specificity and sensitivity in diagnosing cytomegalovirus status. Clusters of TCRs from the first cohort tended to co-occur in the roughly 120 validation repertoires (as a later analysis found). Through in vitro validation, a few CMV-associated chains were shown to be specific for CMV antigens.

Assay: immunoSEQ multiplex PCR; the TCRdb copy retains only in-frame clones and omits some. Of approximately 120,000 clones listed, nearly 90% were seen once; the top ten hold around 1.1%. In the case of this clone: Its antigen remains unidentified.

The source of this sequence is a woman aged 18-29 years in good health and CMV-seronegative. Sequenced: PBMCs.

The CDR3 bases are TGTGCCAGCAGCTTAAAGTCTATGAACACTGAAGCTTTCTTT. Encoded protein: CASSLKSMNTEAFF. The chain employs TRBV11-2 and TRBJ1-1, with D unresolved. Per germline, CDR1 SGHAT and CDR2 FQNNGV. The CDR3 is made up of 14 amino acids. The V gene lost 2 bases and the J gene lost 0 bases, with 7 bases spanning the gap.